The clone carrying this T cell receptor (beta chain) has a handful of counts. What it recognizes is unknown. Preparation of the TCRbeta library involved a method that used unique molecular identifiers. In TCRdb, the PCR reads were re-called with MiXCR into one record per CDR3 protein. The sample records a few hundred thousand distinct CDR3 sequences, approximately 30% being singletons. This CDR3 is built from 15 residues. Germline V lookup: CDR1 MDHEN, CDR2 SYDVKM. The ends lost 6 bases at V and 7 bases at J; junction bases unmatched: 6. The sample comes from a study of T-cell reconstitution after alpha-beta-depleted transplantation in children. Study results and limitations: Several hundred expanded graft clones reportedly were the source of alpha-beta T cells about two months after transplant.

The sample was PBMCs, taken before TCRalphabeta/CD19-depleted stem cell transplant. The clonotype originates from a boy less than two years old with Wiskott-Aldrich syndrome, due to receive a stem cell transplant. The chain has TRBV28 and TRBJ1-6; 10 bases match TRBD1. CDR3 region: CASSPQGQGNSPLHF. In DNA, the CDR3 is TGTGCCAGCAGCCCCCAGGGACAGGGGAATTCACCCCTCCACTTT. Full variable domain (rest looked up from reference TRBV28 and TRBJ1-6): DVKVTQSSRYLVKRTGEKVFLECVQDMDHENMFWYRQDPGLGLRLIYFSYDVKMKEKGDIPEGYSVSREKKERFSLILESASTNQTSMYLCASSPQGQGNSPLHFGNGTRLTVT.